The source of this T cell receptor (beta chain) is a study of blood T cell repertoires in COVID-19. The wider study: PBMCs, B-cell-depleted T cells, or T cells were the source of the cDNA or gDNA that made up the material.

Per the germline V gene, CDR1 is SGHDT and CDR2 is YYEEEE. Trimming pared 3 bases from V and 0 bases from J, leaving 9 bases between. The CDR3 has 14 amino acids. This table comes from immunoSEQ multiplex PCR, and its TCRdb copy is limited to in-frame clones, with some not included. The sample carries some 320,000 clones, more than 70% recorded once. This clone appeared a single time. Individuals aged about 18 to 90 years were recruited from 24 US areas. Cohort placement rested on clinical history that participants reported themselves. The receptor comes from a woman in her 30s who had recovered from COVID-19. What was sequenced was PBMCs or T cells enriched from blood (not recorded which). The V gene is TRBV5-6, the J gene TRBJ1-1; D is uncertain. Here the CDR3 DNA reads TGTGCCAGCAGCTCCGGAGAATTGAACACTGAAGCTTTCTTT. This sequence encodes CASSSGELNTEAFF.